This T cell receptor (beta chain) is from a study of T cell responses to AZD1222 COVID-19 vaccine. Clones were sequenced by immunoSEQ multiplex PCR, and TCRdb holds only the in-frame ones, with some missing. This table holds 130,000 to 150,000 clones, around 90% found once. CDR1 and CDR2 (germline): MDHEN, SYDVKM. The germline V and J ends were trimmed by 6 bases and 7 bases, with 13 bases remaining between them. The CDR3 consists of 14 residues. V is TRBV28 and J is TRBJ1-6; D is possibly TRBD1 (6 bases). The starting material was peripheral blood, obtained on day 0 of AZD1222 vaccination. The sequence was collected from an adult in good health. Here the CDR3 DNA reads TGTGCCAGCAGCGACGGACAGAGGAATTCACCCCTCCACTTT. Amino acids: CASSDGQRNSPLHF. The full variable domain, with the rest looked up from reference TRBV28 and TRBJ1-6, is DVKVTQSSRYLVKRTGEKVFLECVQDMDHENMFWYRQDPGLGLRLIYFSYDVKMKEKGDIPEGYSVSREKKERFSLILESASTNQTSMYLCASSDGQRNSPLHFGNGTRLTVT.